Listed below are T cell receptor beta chains from one sample, sequenced in a study of healthy donors' naive CD4 and CD8 T cells. In TCRdb, the reads were re-called with MiXCR into one record per CDR3 protein. The table shows around 180,000 distinct CDR3 sequences, with around 74% occurring only once. Material for sequencing was naive CD4+ and CD8+ T cells sorted from blood, pooled from several donors. All receptors derive from a pool of human donors in good health; the sample pools cells from several healthy donors. Both conserved end residues are trimmed from each CDR3.

J gene: TRBJ2-7
V gene: TRBV13
CDR3 protein: ASSGRRGVEQY

J gene: TRBJ1-1
V gene: TRBV4-3
CDR3 protein: ASSQGEGARYTEAF

J gene: TRBJ1-2
V gene: TRBV7-9
CDR3 protein: ASSPGQAGYT

J gene: TRBJ2-1
V gene: TRBV7-8
CDR3 protein: ASSLEPSGGYSYNEQF

J gene: TRBJ2-3
V gene: TRBV12-3/TRBV12-4
CDR3 protein: ASSEDREPDTQY

J gene: TRBJ1-1
V gene: TRBV15
CDR3 protein: ATSRDLSGGTEAF

J gene: TRBJ2-2
V gene: TRBV6-6
CDR3 protein: ASSYSSRRYTGELF

J gene: TRBJ2-3
V gene: TRBV11-3
CDR3 protein: ASSGRTSGGTDTQY

J gene: TRBJ1-1
V gene: TRBV5-6
CDR3 protein: ASSAGVKGTEAF

J gene: TRBJ1-1
V gene: TRBV29-1
CDR3 protein: SVLRHLNTEAF

J gene: TRBJ1-2
V gene: TRBV6-5
CDR3 protein: ASSYSTLGQRGYT

J gene: TRBJ2-3
V gene: TRBV29-1
CDR3 protein: SVTGGQGRTDTQY

J gene: .
V gene: TRBV27
CDR3 protein: ASRKGATQY

J gene: TRBJ2-3
V gene: TRBV19
CDR3 protein: ASSQRQIDTQY

J gene: TRBJ2-5
V gene: TRBV23-1
CDR3 protein: ASSRPGTPRGRTQY

J gene: TRBJ2-1
V gene: TRBV19
CDR3 protein: ASSIPGSANEQF

J gene: TRBJ1-1
V gene: TRBV29-1
CDR3 protein: SVEADRANTEAF

J gene: TRBJ2-7
V gene: TRBV10-3
CDR3 protein: ANAGQGAYEQY

J gene: TRBJ2-5
V gene: TRBV5-1
CDR3 protein: ASSYNWAETQY

J gene: TRBJ2-7
V gene: TRBV29-1
CDR3 protein: SVHPGQGYNEQY

J gene: TRBJ2-7
V gene: TRBV5-1
CDR3 protein: ASSFEGYEQY

J gene: TRBJ2-2
V gene: TRBV6-2/TRBV6-3
CDR3 protein: ASNLAGGTGELF

J gene: TRBJ2-7
V gene: TRBV5-4
CDR3 protein: ASSLGYSGSTYEQY

J gene: TRBJ2-5
V gene: TRBV6-2/TRBV6-3
CDR3 protein: ASSYERGAVQETQY

J gene: TRBJ2-1
V gene: TRBV7-2
CDR3 protein: ASSLRTGNADEQF

J gene: TRBJ2-7
V gene: TRBV19
CDR3 protein: ASSITPGQSDEQY

J gene: TRBJ2-1
V gene: TRBV29-1
CDR3 protein: SAHRGRYNEQF

J gene: TRBJ1-5
V gene: TRBV7-2
CDR3 protein: ASSLSSRGGQH

J gene: TRBJ2-7
V gene: TRBV19
CDR3 protein: ASSIGTDFYEQY

J gene: TRBJ2-5
V gene: TRBV6-6
CDR3 protein: ASSFYRVETQY

J gene: TRBJ2-3
V gene: TRBV27
CDR3 protein: ASSQAGGLLAGTQY

J gene: TRBJ1-1
V gene: TRBV29-1
CDR3 protein: SVTGPREPI

J gene: TRBJ2-1
V gene: TRBV6-2/TRBV6-3
CDR3 protein: ASRPKGGHPHNEQF

J gene: TRBJ1-5
V gene: TRBV6-2/TRBV6-3
CDR3 protein: ASSSIDGRGQPQH

J gene: TRBJ2-5
V gene: TRBV29-1
CDR3 protein: SVEDQGSGLTKGETQY

J gene: TRBJ1-2
V gene: TRBV5-1
CDR3 protein: ASSPTGLGNYYGYT

J gene: TRBJ2-5
V gene: TRBV13
CDR3 protein: ASSLGAGSQETQY

J gene: TRBJ1-5
V gene: TRBV5-1
CDR3 protein: ASSGDGGGQPQH

J gene: TRBJ2-7
V gene: TRBV20-1
CDR3 protein: SAHPTSSYEQY

J gene: TRBJ1-1
V gene: TRBV29-1
CDR3 protein: SGGQGWTEAF

J gene: TRBJ2-7
V gene: TRBV13
CDR3 protein: ASSLAGQGADEQY

J gene: TRBJ2-7
V gene: TRBV6-5
CDR3 protein: ASSDIMGYEQY

J gene: TRBJ1-2
V gene: TRBV27
CDR3 protein: ASSIRRSGDYGYT

J gene: TRBJ2-1
V gene: TRBV29-1
CDR3 protein: SVETSYNEQF

J gene: TRBJ2-3
V gene: TRBV11-2
CDR3 protein: ASSSRGPADTQY

J gene: TRBJ2-1
V gene: TRBV6-2/TRBV6-3
CDR3 protein: ASSPAYYEQF

J gene: TRBJ2-1
V gene: TRBV4-3
CDR3 protein: ASSQDSIAGGYNEQF

J gene: TRBJ1-1
V gene: TRBV29-1
CDR3 protein: SVGGTITEAF

J gene: TRBJ2-3
V gene: TRBV2
CDR3 protein: ASSAPGQGPRTDTQY

J gene: TRBJ1-5
V gene: TRBV20-1
CDR3 protein: SAPSGGSNQPQH

J gene: TRBJ2-7
V gene: TRBV19
CDR3 protein: ASSIRLAPSYEQY

J gene: TRBJ2-7
V gene: TRBV30
CDR3 protein: AWRRSYEQY

J gene: TRBJ2-2
V gene: TRBV7-2
CDR3 protein: ASSLAQGKHTGELF

J gene: TRBJ2-7
V gene: TRBV29-1
CDR3 protein: SVDSRQGEQY

J gene: TRBJ2-3
V gene: TRBV6-5
CDR3 protein: ASSYGAGQY

J gene: TRBJ2-7
V gene: TRBV20-1
CDR3 protein: SARILGTYEQY

J gene: TRBJ2-3
V gene: TRBV29-1
CDR3 protein: SHRDSTDTQY

J gene: TRBJ2-5
V gene: TRBV29-1
CDR3 protein: SVEDRNRGETQY

J gene: TRBJ2-2
V gene: TRBV29-1
CDR3 protein: SVTGLAGGPGELF

J gene: TRBJ2-7
V gene: TRBV29-1
CDR3 protein: SVVGTEVGEQY